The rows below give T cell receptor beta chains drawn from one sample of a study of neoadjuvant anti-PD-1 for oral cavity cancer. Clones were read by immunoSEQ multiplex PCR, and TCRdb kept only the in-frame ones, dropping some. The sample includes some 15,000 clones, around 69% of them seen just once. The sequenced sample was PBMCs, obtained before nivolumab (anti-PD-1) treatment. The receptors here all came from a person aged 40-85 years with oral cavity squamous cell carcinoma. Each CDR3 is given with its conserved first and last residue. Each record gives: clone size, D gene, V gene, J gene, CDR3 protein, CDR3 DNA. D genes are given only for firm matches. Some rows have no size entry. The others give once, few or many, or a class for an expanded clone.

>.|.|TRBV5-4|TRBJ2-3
CASSLDEEPFTDTQYF
TGTGCCAGCAGCTTGGATGAGGAACCTTTCACAGATACGCAGTATTTT
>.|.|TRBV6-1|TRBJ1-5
CASSRSLGSNQPQHF
TGTGCCAGCAGCAGATCCTTGGGGAGCAATCAGCCCCAGCATTTT
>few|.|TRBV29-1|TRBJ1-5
CSDDGYPYSNQPQHF
TGCAGCGACGACGGTTACCCTTATAGCAATCAGCCCCAGCATTTT
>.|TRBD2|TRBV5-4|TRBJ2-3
CASSLATSGLSTDTQYF
TGTGCCAGCAGCTTGGCCACTAGCGGTTTAAGCACAGATACGCAGTATTTT
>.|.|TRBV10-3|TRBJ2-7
CAVLAGGVGYEQYF
TGTGCCGTCCTAGCAGGAGGGGTGGGATACGAGCAGTACTTC
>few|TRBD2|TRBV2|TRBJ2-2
CASSREVGELFF
TGTGCCAGCAGCCGGGAGGTAGGGGAGCTGTTTTTT
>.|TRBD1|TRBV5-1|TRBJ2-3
CASSSGQGTDTQYF
TGCGCCAGCAGCTCTGGACAGGGCACAGATACGCAGTATTTT
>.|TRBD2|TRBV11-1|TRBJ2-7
CASSLGLAGGHEQYF
TGTGCCAGCAGCCTGGGACTAGCGGGAGGGCACGAGCAGTACTTC
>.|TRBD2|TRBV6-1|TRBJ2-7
CASSASGTSGAYEQYF
TGTGCCAGCAGTGCCTCGGGGACTAGCGGGGCCTACGAGCAGTACTTC
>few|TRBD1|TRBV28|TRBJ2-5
CASMGTGVQETQYF
TGTGCCAGCATGGGGACAGGGGTACAAGAGACCCAGTACTTC
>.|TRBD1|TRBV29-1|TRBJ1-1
CSVAGTGKSEAFF
TGCAGCGTTGCGGGGACAGGGAAATCTGAAGCTTTCTTT
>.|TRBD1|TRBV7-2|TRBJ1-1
CASSLSGIGTGRLTEAFF
TGTGCCAGCAGCTTAAGCGGGATCGGGACAGGACGTCTTACTGAAGCTTTCTTT
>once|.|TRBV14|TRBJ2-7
CASSQDSDSYEQYF
TGTGCCAGCAGCCAAGATAGCGATTCCTACGAGCAGTACTTC
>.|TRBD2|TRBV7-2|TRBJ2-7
CASSLDWQSGRSTGEQYF
TGTGCCAGCAGCTTAGATTGGCAGAGCGGGAGGTCCACGGGGGAGCAGTACTTC
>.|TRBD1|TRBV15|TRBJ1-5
CATSRDLTGLDQPQHF
TGTGCCACCAGCAGAGATCTGACAGGGTTGGATCAGCCCCAGCATTTT
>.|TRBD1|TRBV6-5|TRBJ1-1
CASSLHRGGTEAFF
TGTGCCAGCAGCCTCCACAGGGGAGGGACTGAAGCTTTCTTT
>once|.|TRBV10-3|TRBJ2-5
CAISAGGGGEGTQYF
TGTGCCATCAGTGCTGGAGGGGGCGGCGAGGGGACCCAGTACTTC
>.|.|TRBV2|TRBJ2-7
CASSEMGDYEQYF
TGTGCCAGCAGTGAAATGGGAGACTACGAGCAGTACTTC
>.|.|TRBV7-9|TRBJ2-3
CASSQPSDTQYF
TGTGCCAGCAGCCAACCGTCGGATACGCAGTATTTT
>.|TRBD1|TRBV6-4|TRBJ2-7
CASSEDGTGSYEQYF
TGTGCCAGCAGTGAAGACGGGACAGGGTCCTACGAGCAGTACTTC
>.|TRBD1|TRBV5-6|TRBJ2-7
CASSWDRYEQYF
TGTGCCAGCAGCTGGGACAGGTACGAGCAGTACTTC
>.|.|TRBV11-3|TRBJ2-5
CASSELLGPQYF
TGTGCCAGCAGCGAGCTCCTCGGGCCCCAGTACTTC
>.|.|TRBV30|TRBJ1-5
CAWNLPPNQPQHF
TGTGCCTGGAACCTCCCCCCTAATCAGCCCCAGCATTTT
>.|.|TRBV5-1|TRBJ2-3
CASSLGTAADTQYF
TGCGCCAGCAGCCTGGGAACAGCGGCAGATACGCAGTATTTT
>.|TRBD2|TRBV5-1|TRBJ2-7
CASSSTGGGAGVAKYF
TGCGCCAGCAGCAGCACCGGTGGGGGAGCGGGAGTGGCGAAGTACTTC
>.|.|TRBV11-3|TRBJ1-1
CASSSDGTNTEAFF
TGTGCCAGCAGCTCGGACGGAACGAACACTGAAGCTTTCTTT
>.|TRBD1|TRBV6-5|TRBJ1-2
CASSTRQGLYGYTF
TGTGCCAGCAGTACACGACAGGGATTATATGGCTACACCTTC
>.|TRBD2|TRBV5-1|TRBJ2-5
CASSSGQRGQETQYF
TGCGCCAGCAGCTCAGGGCAGCGGGGCCAAGAGACCCAGTACTTC
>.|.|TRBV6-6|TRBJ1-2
CASSYDGWEGYTF
TGTGCCAGCAGTTATGATGGGTGGGAGGGCTACACCTTC
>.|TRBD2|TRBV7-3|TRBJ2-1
CASSRSGPPDNEQFF
TGTGCCAGCAGCCGTAGCGGGCCTCCCGACAATGAGCAGTTCTTC
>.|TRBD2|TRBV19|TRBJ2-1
CASSLSGSAYNEQFF
TGTGCCAGTAGTCTGAGCGGGAGCGCCTACAATGAGCAGTTCTTC
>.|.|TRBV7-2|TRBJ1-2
CASSLGLAGVYGYTF
TGTGCCAGCAGCTTAGGTCTGGCAGGGGTTTATGGCTACACCTTC
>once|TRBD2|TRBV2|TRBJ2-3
CASSERGLAGVGQYF
TGTGCCAGCAGTGAACGGGGACTAGCGGGAGTGGGGCAGTATTTT
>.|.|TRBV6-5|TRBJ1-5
CASSRGDGNQPQHF
TGTGCCAGCAGTAGGGGGGACGGCAATCAGCCCCAGCATTTT
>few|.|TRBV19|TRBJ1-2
CASSIGGDGYTF
TGTGCCAGTAGTATCGGAGGGGACGGCTACACCTTC
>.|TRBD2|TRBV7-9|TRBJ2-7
CASSMTSGDWDEQYF
TGTGCCAGCAGCATGACTAGCGGGGACTGGGACGAGCAGTACTTC
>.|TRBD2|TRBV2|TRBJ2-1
CASNGGASGSNNEQFF
TGTGCCAGCAACGGGGGGGCTAGCGGGAGTAATAATGAGCAGTTCTTC
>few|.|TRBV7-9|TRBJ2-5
CASSLGEGTGQETQYF
TGTGCCAGCAGCTTAGGGGAGGGGACAGGCCAAGAGACCCAGTACTTC